This T cell receptor (beta chain) was recorded in a study of blood T cell repertoires in COVID-19 (dated by TCRdb to 2018 to 2020). For the study in its entirety: Samples from collaborators originated in the United States, Italy and Spain and spanned both the acute and convalescent phases of COVID-19. The material from the prospective study consisted of cDNA or gDNA derived from T cells, B-cell-depleted T cells, or PBMCs. The dataset comprised deeply sampled blood TCRbeta repertoires from subjects exposed to, actively infected with, or recovered from COVID-19. The repertoires were released in a freely available public database meant as a resource for research on the immune response to SARS-CoV-2. The samples were drawn from two sources: the first 160 participants of the ongoing ImmuneRACE study, and fewer than 1,500 subjects contributed by 6 global collaborators. The sample metadata nearly always contained a de-identified subject ID, COVID-19 status, age in years and sex. HLA class I and class II types, where available, came from metadata supplied by the sample provider rather than from assay-based typing.

Results and caveats for the whole study, not just this receptor: How much clinical and demographic metadata was included differed by source and by participant, and the metadata was provided uncurated.

Regarding this clone: Its antigen remains undetermined. The record has no base qualities; no much larger clone is one base away.

The immunoSEQ Assay, a bias-controlled multiplex PCR, was used to amplify TCRbeta CDR3 regions from genomic DNA. From the authors' description of their analysis: The number of nucleated cells in each sample was estimated by amplification of reference gene primers within the assay. To quantify the absolute abundance of each unique TCRbeta CDR3 rearrangement, sequence reads were collapsed and filtered. For each sample, productive Simpson clonality was calculated as the square root of Simpson's diversity index across productive rearrangements. The clones in this table, taken by TCRdb from immuneACCESS, are in-frame only. Not every clone is retained; where verified, under half of the shortfall comes from an unresolved V gene, and the cause of the rest is unknown. V and J calls and clone size come straight from that table; D and trimming were deduced from the DNA. The sample data list 150,000 to 200,000 clones, and approximately 90% of these were observed just once. In total, the top ten clones hold around 4.8% of the sample.

CDR1 and CDR2, per the germline V gene (reference sequence), are SGHNT and YYREEE. V is pruned by 3 bases and J by 4 bases, leaving 3 bases of the junction without a gene match. There are 14 amino acids in the CDR3, from cysteine to phenylalanine inclusive. Solely the CDR3 DNA is kept, with 42 bases framed from the first base. The collaborating institutions used their own protocols to collect whole blood in K2EDTA tubes. For TCRbeta analysis, collaborator samples were shipped as frozen whole blood, as isolated PBMCs, or as DNA extracted from either sample type. The origin of this receptor is a human donor in a cohort sampled during active COVID-19. Here the chain combines TRBV5-4 and TRBJ2-2; 7 bases in the middle match TRBD2. Sample: peripheral blood. Here the CDR3 is given as CASSWGEGTGELFF. The DNA is as follows: TGTGCCAGCAGCTGGGGGGAGGGCACCGGGGAGCTGTTTTTT.